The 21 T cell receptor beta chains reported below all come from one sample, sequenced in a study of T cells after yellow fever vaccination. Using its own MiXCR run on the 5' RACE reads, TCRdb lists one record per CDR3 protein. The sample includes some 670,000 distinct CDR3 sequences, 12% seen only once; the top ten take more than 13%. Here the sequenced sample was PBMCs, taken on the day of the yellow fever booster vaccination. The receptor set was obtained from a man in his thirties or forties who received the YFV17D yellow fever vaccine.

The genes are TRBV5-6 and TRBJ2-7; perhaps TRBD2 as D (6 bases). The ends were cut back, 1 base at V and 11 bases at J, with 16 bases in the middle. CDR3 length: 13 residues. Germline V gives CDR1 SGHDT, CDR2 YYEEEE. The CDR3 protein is CASSLPGPGEKYF. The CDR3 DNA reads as TGTGCCAGCAGCTTGCCAGGGCCGGGAGAGAAGTACTTC.

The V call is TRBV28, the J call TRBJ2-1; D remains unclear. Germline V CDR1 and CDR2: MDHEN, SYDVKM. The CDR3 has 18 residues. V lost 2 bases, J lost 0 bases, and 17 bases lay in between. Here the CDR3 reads CASSLSILQRSSYNEQFF. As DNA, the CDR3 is TGTGCCAGCAGTTTAAGTATTTTGCAGAGGAGCTCCTACAATGAGCAGTTCTTC.

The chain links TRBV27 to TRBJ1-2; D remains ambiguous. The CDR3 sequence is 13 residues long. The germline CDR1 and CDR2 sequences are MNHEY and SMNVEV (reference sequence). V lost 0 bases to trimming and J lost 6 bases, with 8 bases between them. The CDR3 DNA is TGTGCCAGCAGTTTATCTCCGGAGGATGGCTACACCTTC. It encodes CASSLSPEDGYTF.

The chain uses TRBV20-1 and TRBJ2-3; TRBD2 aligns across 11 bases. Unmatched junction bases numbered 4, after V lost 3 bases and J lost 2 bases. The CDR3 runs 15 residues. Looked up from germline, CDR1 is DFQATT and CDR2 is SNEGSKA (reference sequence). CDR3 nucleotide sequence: TGCAGTGCTAGGCCGGGACTAGCGGACACAGATACGCAGTATTTT. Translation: CSARPGLADTDTQYF.

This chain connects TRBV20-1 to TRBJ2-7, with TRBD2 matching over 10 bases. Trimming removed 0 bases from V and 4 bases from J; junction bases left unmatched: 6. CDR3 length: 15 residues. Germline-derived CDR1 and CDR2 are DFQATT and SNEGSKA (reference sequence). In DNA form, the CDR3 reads TGCAGTGCTAGAGATGCTAGCGGGAGTGGATACGAGCAGTACTTC. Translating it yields CSARDASGSGYEQYF.

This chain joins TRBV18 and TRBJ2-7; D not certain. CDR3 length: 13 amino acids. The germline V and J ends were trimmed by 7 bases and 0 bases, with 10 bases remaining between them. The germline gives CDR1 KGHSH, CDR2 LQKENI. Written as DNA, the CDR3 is TGTGCCAGCTTCTCGAGGAGCTCCTACGAGCAGTACTTC. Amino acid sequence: CASFSRSSYEQYF. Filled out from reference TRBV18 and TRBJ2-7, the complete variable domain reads NAGVMQNPRHLVRRRGQEARLRCSPMKGHSHVYWYRQLPEEGLKFMVYLQKENIIDESGMPKERFSAEFPKEGPSILRIQQVVRGDSAAYFCASFSRSSYEQYFGPGTRLTVT.

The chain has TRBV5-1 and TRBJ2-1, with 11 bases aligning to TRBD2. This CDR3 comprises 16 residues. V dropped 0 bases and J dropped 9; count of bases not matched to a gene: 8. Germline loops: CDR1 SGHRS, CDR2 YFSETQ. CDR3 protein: CASSLGLAGSRGEQFF. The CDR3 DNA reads TGCGCCAGCAGCTTGGGACTAGCGGGATCCCGGGGTGAGCAGTTCTTC.

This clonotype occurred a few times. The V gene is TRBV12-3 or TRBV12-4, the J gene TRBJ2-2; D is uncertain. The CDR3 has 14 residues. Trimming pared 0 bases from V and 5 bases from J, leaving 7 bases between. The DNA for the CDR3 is TGTGCCAGCAGTTTAGCGGTTTGGACCGGGGAGCTGTTTTTT. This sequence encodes CASSLAVWTGELFF.

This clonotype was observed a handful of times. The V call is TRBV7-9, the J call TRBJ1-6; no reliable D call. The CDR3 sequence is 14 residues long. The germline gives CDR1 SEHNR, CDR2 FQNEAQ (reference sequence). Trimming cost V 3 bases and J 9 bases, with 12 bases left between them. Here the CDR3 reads CASSFSTDLSPLHF. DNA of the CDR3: TGTGCCAGCAGCTTTAGTACGGACCTTTCACCCCTCCACTTT. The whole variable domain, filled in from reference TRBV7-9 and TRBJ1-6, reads DTGVSQNPRHKITKRGQNVTFRCDPISEHNRLYWYRQTLGQGPEFLTYFQNEAQLEKSRLLSDRFSAERPKGSFSTLEIQRTEQGDSAMYLCASSFSTDLSPLHFGNGTRLTVT.

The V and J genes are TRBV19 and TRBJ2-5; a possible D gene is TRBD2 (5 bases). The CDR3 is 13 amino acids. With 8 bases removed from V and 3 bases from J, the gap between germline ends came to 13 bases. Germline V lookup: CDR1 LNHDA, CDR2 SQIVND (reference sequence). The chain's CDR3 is CASSERAEETQYF. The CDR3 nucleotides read TGTGCCAGTTCGGAGAGGGCAGAAGAGACCCAGTACTTC.

The CDR3 reads CASSRGQARGYTF. For the CDR3, the DNA is TGTGCCAGCAGCCGCGGACAGGCGCGGGGCTACACCTTC. The rearrangement uses TRBV12-3 or TRBV12-4 and TRBJ1-2; 7 bases are a match to TRBD1. V gave up 6 bases and J gave up 8 bases; unmatched junction bases: 9. The CDR3 has 13 residues.

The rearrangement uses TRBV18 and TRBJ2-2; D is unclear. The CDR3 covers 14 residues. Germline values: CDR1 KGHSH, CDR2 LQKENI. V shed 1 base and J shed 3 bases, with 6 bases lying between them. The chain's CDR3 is CASSPQRDTGELFF. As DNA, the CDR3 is TGTGCCAGCTCACCACAAAGGGACACCGGGGAGCTGTTTTTT.

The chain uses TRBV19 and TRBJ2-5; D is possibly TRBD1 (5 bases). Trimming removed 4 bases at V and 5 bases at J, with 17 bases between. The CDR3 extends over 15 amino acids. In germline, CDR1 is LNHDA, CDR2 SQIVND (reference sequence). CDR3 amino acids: CASSTARGLRETQYF. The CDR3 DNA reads TGTGCCAGTAGTACCGCTAGGGGATTACGGGAGACCCAGTACTTC.

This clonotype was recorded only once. CDR3 nucleotide sequence: TGTGCCAGCGGACTAAAGCTCCTTACTGAGCAGTTCTTC. Its protein is CASGLKLLTEQFF. This chain links TRBV12-3 or TRBV12-4 with TRBJ2-1; D perhaps matches TRBD2 (6 bases). Trimming stripped 8 bases from V and 9 bases from J, with 17 bases between. The CDR3 consists of 13 residues.

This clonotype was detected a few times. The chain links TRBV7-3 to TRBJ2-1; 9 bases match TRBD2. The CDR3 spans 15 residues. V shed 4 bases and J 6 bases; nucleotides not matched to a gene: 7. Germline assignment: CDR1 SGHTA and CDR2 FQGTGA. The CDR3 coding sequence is TGTGCCAGCAGCTCTATAGCGGGAGCTCGCAATGAGCAGTTCTTC. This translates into CASSSIAGARNEQFF.

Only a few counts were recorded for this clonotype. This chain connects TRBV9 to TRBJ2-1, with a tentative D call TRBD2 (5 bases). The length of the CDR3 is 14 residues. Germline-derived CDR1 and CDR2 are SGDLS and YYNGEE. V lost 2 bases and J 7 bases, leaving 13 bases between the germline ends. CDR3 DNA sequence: TGTGCCAGCAGCGTTCGAGGGCGAGGGAATGAGCAGTTCTTC. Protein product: CASSVRGRGNEQFF.

The CDR3 region has the DNA TGCGCCAGCAGCGGCCCGGGGCCCACAGATACGCAGTATTTT. This codes for CASSGPGPTDTQYF. This sequence joins TRBV4-3 and TRBJ2-3, with D perhaps TRBD1 or TRBD2 (5 bases each). Trimming took off 5 bases at V and 2 bases at J, with 11 bases between the two ends. Germline CDR1 is LGHNA and CDR2 is YSLEER. There are 14 residues in the CDR3.

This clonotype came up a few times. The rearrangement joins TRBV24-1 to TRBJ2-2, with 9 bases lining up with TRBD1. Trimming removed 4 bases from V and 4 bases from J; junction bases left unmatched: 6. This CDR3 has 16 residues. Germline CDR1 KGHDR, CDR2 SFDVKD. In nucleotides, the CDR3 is TGTGCCACCAGTGAGTCCGGGACAGGGTTCACCGGGGAGCTGTTTTTT. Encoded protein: CATSESGTGFTGELFF.

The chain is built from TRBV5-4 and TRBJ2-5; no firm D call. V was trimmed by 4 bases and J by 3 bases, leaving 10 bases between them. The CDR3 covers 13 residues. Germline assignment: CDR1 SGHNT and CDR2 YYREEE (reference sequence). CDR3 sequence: CASSPEPKETQYF. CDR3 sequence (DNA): TGTGCCAGCAGCCCGGAGCCTAAAGAGACCCAGTACTTC.

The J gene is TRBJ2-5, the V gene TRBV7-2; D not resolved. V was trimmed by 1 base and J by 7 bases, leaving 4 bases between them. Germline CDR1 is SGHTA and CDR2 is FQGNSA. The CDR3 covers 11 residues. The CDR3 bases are TGTGCCAGCAGCTTAGACGTGACCCAGTACTTC. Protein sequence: CASSLDVTQYF.

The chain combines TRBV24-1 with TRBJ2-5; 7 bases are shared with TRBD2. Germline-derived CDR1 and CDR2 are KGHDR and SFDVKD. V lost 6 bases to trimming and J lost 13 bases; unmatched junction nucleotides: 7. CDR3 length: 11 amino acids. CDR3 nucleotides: TGTGCCACCAGTACGGGGCGGGAGTTGTACTTC. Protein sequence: CATSTGRELYF.